The entry that follows covers one T cell receptor beta chain sequence. A few counts support this clone. Its antigen is currently not known. Base quality data are lacking; no much larger clone is found one base away. The trim is 4 bases for V and 7 bases for J, with a gap of 16 bases between the germline ends. The CDR3, from cysteine to phenylalanine, totals 15 residues. Only the CDR3 DNA is retained, 45 bases long and in frame from the first base. Based on the germline V gene, the CDR1 and CDR2 sequences are MNHEY and SVGEGT. This record belongs to a study of blood T cell repertoires in COVID-19 (dated by TCRdb to about 2020). Turning to the overall study: Collaborator samples came from the United States, Italy and Spain and covered acute and convalescent phases of COVID-19. The material from the prospective study consisted of cDNA or gDNA derived from T cells, B-cell-depleted T cells, or PBMCs. The dataset comprised deeply sampled blood TCRbeta repertoires from subjects exposed to, actively infected with, or recovered from COVID-19. The repertoires were released in a freely available public database meant as a resource for research on the immune response to SARS-CoV-2. The samples were drawn from the first 160 participants of the ongoing ImmuneRACE study and from under 1,500 subjects provided by 6 global collaborators. Nearly every sample came with metadata listing a de-identified subject ID, COVID-19 status, age in years and sex. Where HLA class I and class II types were available, the types were taken from metadata supplied by the sample provider, not from assay-based typing. Overall study results and their limits: Clinical and demographic metadata were provided uncurated, with the amount varying by source and participant.

In the prospective study, participants were roughly 18 to 89 years old, resided in about two dozen geographic areas of the United States, and were enrolled through a virtual design. In the prospective study, cohorts were assigned on the basis of participant-reported clinical history obtained from a screening survey and a study questionnaire. ImmuneRACE Cohort 3 recovered participants were defined by two consecutive negative NP/OP PCR tests, healthcare professional clearance, or symptom resolution. Each participant in the prospective study had whole blood, serum and a nasopharyngeal or oropharyngeal swab collected by mobile phlebotomists. Additional blood draws and questionnaires over a 2-month period could optionally be provided by prospective study participants. Before DNA extraction, prospective study blood samples were shipped either frozen or at room temperature. TCRbeta CDR3 regions were amplified from genomic DNA by means of the immunoSEQ Assay, a bias-controlled multiplex PCR. Turning to the authors' computational methods: Nucleated cell counts per sample were estimated from amplification of reference gene primers within the assay. Sequence reads were collapsed and filtered to measure the absolute abundance of every unique TCRbeta CDR3 rearrangement. For each sample, productive Simpson clonality was calculated as the square root of Simpson's diversity index over productive rearrangements. The immuneACCESS repertoire file appears here via TCRdb, limited to in-frame rearrangements. These files lack a portion of the clones; in checked studies, under half of the deficit traces to unresolved V genes, and the cause of the others is not known. V, J and clone size are taken as reported in that table, and D and trimming were inferred from the DNA itself. In all, the sample holds 310,000 or so clones, and approximately 86% of those were seen once. Jointly, the top ten make up around 9.3% of the sample.

The sequencing input was PBMCs or T cells enriched from blood (not recorded which). The chain is made from TRBV6-2 or TRBV6-3 and TRBJ2-2, with no D gene named confidently. This clonotype was sampled from a young woman who had recovered from COVID-19. The nucleotides are TGTGCCAGCAGTTTGAGCGTCCCCGGCTTCGGGGAGCTGTTTTTT. It is translated as CASSLSVPGFGELFF.